Described below is a single TCR beta chain sequence and its context. The data belong to a study of blood T cell repertoires in COVID-19. In the study overall: From T cells, B-cell-depleted T cells, or PBMCs came the material, which was cDNA or gDNA.

Per the authors' pipeline: Amplified reference gene primers provided the basis for estimating nucleated cell counts. This table comes from immunoSEQ multiplex PCR, and its TCRdb copy is limited to in-frame clones, with some not included. V and J calls and clone size are as listed in that table; D and trimming were resolved from the DNA. Of some 150,000 clones listed, 65% to 85% are singletons. The CDR3 is 13 residues long. With V trimmed by 7 bases and J by 9 bases, 9 bases remained unmatched. Germline V gene lookup returns CDR1 MDHEN and CDR2 SYDVKM. The chain couples TRBV28 to TRBJ1-5, with 7 bases aligning to TRBD1. The sequenced sample was peripheral blood. The sequence was obtained from a human donor in a cohort sampled during active COVID-19. The CDR3 is CASTTTGLRPQHF. In DNA form, the CDR3 reads TGTGCCAGCACCACGACAGGGCTTAGGCCCCAGCATTTT. The variable domain in full, with the rest retrieved from reference TRBV28 and TRBJ1-5, is DVKVTQSSRYLVKRTGEKVFLECVQDMDHENMFWYRQDPGLGLRLIYFSYDVKMKEKGDIPEGYSVSREKKERFSLILESASTNQTSMYLCASTTTGLRPQHFGDGTRLSIL.